This T cell receptor beta chain was retrieved from a study of cytomegalovirus exposure and HLA in healthy donors. Points from the study as a whole: Previous analysis showed most TCR beta V segments were productive about 87% or about 30% of the time.

Turning to this clone: Its antigen is not identified.

The V and J ends lost 3 bases and 1 base, in that order; junction bases with no gene match: 9. This CDR3 has 17 residues. Germline values: CDR1 LNHDA, CDR2 SQIVND (reference sequence). PCR involved 60 Vbeta and 13 Jbeta primers. The assay was immunoSEQ multiplex PCR, and TCRdb's table has in-frame clones only and misses some. The repertoire includes about 99,000 clones, about three quarters of them detected once, and approximately 5% sits in the top ten. The chain carries TRBV19 and TRBJ1-1, with 9 nucleotides matching TRBD1. Material: PBMCs. This TCR was sampled from a man between 60 and 75 years old in good health and CMV-seropositive. This CDR3 is CASSITPGTGQNTEAFF. CDR3 in DNA: TGTGCCAGTAGTATTACGCCCGGGACAGGGCAGAACACTGAAGCTTTCTTT.